A single sample is the source of the 24 T cell receptor beta chains below, sequenced in a study of T-cell memory formation after mild COVID-19 (dated by TCRdb to 2020 to 2023). The method was 5' RACE. For sequencing, an Illumina NovaSeq 6000 was employed. In TCRdb, the public reads were trimmed at Q25 with fastp and aligned with MiXCR, with productive beta chains retained. Entries are consolidated by CDR3 protein sequence, retaining the most common genes and DNA. Within this sample are just over 300,000 distinct CDR3 sequences, with approximately 19% of them counted one time only. 20% to 25% of the sample is held by the ten biggest clonotypes. The sequenced material came from PBMCs or a T cell subset sorted from them (not recorded which). The receptors stem from a man aged 18 to 35 who had mild COVID-19 (a few samples of this study predate the infection). The sample titles of this study are shuffled in the database, so cell type and time point are left out; the donor was told from shared clones.

This clonotype was found a few times. It may be a read error: a sequence one base away is much more abundant. The V gene is TRBV4-1, the J gene TRBJ1-5; D is perhaps TRBD1 (6 bases). Trimming shortened V by 2 bases and J by 0 bases, and 8 bases separated the two germline ends. The germline CDR1 and CDR2 sequences are MGHRA and YSYEKL. This CDR3 region has 15 residues. The CDR3 sequence: CASSQRTVSNQPQHF. CDR3 nucleotide sequence: TGCGCCAGCAGCCAACGGACAGTTAGCAATCAGCCCCAGCATTTT.

This chain uses TRBV19 with TRBJ2-5, with TRBD1 matching over 9 bases. The germline gives CDR1 LNHDA, CDR2 SQIVND (reference sequence). CDR3 length: 15 residues. V was clipped by 6 bases and J by 5 bases; unmatched bases: 10. The CDR3 spells CASSPWDRERETQYF. For the CDR3, the DNA is TGTGCCAGTAGCCCATGGGACAGGGAGAGGGAGACCCAGTACTTC. The complete variable domain, with remaining parts taken from reference TRBV19 and TRBJ2-5, reads DGGITQSPKYLFRKEGQNVTLSCEQNLNHDAMYWYRQDPGQGLRLIYYSQIVNDFQKGDIAEGYSVSREKKESFPLTVTSAQKNPTAFYLCASSPWDRERETQYFGPGTRLLVL.

The chain joins TRBV7-3 to TRBJ2-3, with TRBD2 matching over 7 bases. Germline loops: CDR1 SGHTA, CDR2 FQGTGA. The ends lost 5 bases at V and 4 bases at J; junction bases unmatched: 9. This CDR3 is 15 amino acids long. The CDR3 loop reads CASSQTRLAADTQYF. As DNA, the CDR3 is TGTGCCAGCAGCCAGACCCGGCTAGCGGCAGATACGCAGTATTTT.

The chain employs TRBV27 and TRBJ2-7; D remains ambiguous. CDR3 length: 13 amino acids. CDR1 and CDR2 (germline): MNHEY, SMNVEV (reference sequence). The V and J ends lost 5 bases and 9 bases respectively, with 17 bases between them. DNA of the CDR3: TGTGCCAGCAGTCCCCCCGGCTACGGCGGGCAGTACTTC. Its translation is CASSPPGYGGQYF.

This clonotype was detected only a few times. The chain carries TRBV6-5 and TRBJ2-7, with D uncertain. The germline V and J ends were trimmed by 5 bases and 6 bases, with 14 bases remaining between them. In germline, CDR1 is MNHEY, CDR2 SVGAGI. The CDR3 spans 13 residues. This CDR3 reads CASSPRIEAEQYV. As DNA, the CDR3 is TGTGCCAGCAGTCCGCGGATTGAAGCCGAGCAGTACGTC.

This clonotype was seen only a few times. The chain employs TRBV27 and TRBJ1-4; D is unclear. Germline V gene data show CDR1 as MNHEY and CDR2 as SMNVEV (reference sequence). The CDR3 runs to 13 residues. The germline V and J ends were trimmed by 6 bases and 10 bases, with 15 bases remaining between them. CDR3 residues: CASSPIRSGKLFF. In DNA form, the CDR3 reads TGTGCCAGCAGCCCTATTCGATCGGGAAAACTGTTTTTT.

This clonotype was counted at least ten times. This sequence joins TRBV6-6 and TRBJ2-1; possibly TRBD1 for D (6 bases). Trimming removed 0 bases from V and 4 bases from J, with 19 bases in between. This CDR3 region has 18 residues. From germline, CDR1 is MNHNY and CDR2 SVGAGI (reference sequence). The CDR3 bases are TGTGCCAGCAGTTACTCGATCCAGTTGGACAGCCCGTACAATGAGCAGTTCTTC. As protein: CASSYSIQLDSPYNEQFF.

This clonotype was picked up a small number of times. V and J are TRBV29-1 and TRBJ1-1; D gene ambiguous. The germline gives CDR1 SQVTM, CDR2 ANQGSEA. With 4 bases removed from V and 1 base from J, the gap between germline ends came to 10 bases. This CDR3 is built from 13 residues. DNA for the CDR3: TGCAGCGTTGCTGTACATGAGAACACTGAAGCTTTCTTT. This codes for CSVAVHENTEAFF. Supplemented by reference TRBV29-1 and TRBJ1-1, the full variable domain reads SAVISQKPSRDICQRGTSLTIQCQVDSQVTMMFWYRQQPGQSLTLIATANQGSEATYESGFVIDKFPISRPNLTFSTLTVSNMSPEDSSIYLCSVAVHENTEAFFGQGTRLTVV.

This chain joins TRBV6-1 and TRBJ2-1, with TRBD1 as a possible D gene (6 bases). This CDR3 has 15 amino acids. The ends were cut back, 3 bases at V and 5 bases at J, with 14 bases in the middle. Germline V CDR1 and CDR2: MNHNS, SASEGT. The CDR3: CASSDSGTPDNEQFF. For the CDR3, the DNA is TGTGCCAGCAGTGACTCCGGGACACCAGACAATGAGCAGTTCTTC.

This clonotype was seen more than once but under ten times. The V call is TRBV20-1, the J call TRBJ1-2, with 10 bases aligning to TRBD1. With V trimmed by 6 bases and J by 4 bases, 5 bases remained unmatched. The CDR3 length is 13 residues. In germline, CDR1 is DFQATT, CDR2 SNEGSKA (reference sequence). In DNA form, the CDR3 reads TGCAGTGCGGCCGGACAGGGGGGCTATGGCTACACCTTC. It codes for CSAAGQGGYGYTF.

This clonotype was picked up a small number of times. The chain couples TRBV7-3 to TRBJ2-3, with D uncertain. The V gene's germline CDR1 is SGHTA and CDR2 FQGTGA. This CDR3 contains 15 residues. V lost 0 bases and J 3 bases, leaving 10 bases between the germline ends. CDR3 in DNA: TGTGCCAGCAGCTTAACGCAGGTTGTTACAGATACGCAGTATTTT. Its protein product is CASSLTQVVTDTQYF.

This clonotype was detected many times. The J gene is TRBJ2-3, the V gene TRBV9; TRBD2 matches at 12 bases. Germline lookup yields CDR1 SGDLS and CDR2 YYNGEE. The CDR3 contains 16 residues. After removal of 3 bases from V and 5 bases from J, the junction contained 7 bases not matched to a gene. The CDR3 reads CASSGTGTSGLDTQYF. The DNA for the CDR3 is TGTGCCAGCAGCGGTACCGGGACTAGCGGGCTAGATACGCAGTATTTT.

This clonotype was counted between two and nine times. The chain carries TRBV12-3 or TRBV12-4 and TRBJ1-1; D is unclear. The V end lost 7 bases, the J end lost 1 base, and 13 bases lay between the germline ends. The CDR3 has 14 residues. The CDR3 sequence is CASTPTVENTEAFF. CDR3 sequence (DNA): TGTGCCAGCACCCCTACCGTGGAGAACACTGAAGCTTTCTTT.

In this sample, this clonotype turned up many times. V usage is TRBV4-2 and J usage is TRBJ2-5; TRBD2 agrees at 7 bases. The CDR3 is 14 amino acids. The germline gives CDR1 LGHNA, CDR2 YNFKEQ. Losses at the gene ends were 4 bases for V and 2 bases for J; bases not matched to a gene: 4. CDR3 nucleotides: TGTGCCAGCAGCCTTAACGGGGGGCAAGAGACCCAGTACTTC. This translates into CASSLNGGQETQYF.

This chain connects TRBV12-3 or TRBV12-4 to TRBJ2-3; 8 bases line up with TRBD2. V shed 6 bases and J 3 bases; nucleotides not matched to a gene: 8. The CDR3 is 15 residues long. The CDR3 DNA reads as TGTGCCAGCAGCAGACGGGGGGGGTATACAGATACGCAGTATTTT. This gives the protein CASSRRGGYTDTQYF.

This clonotype was recorded at least ten times. This rearrangement joins TRBV10-1 to TRBJ2-1; no clear D. Germline lookup yields CDR1 WNHNN and CDR2 SYGVQD (reference sequence). The CDR3 runs 17 residues. The V end lost 0 bases, the J end lost 0 bases, and 12 bases lay between the germline ends. The CDR3 sequence is CASSESRQETSYNEQFF. In DNA form, the CDR3 reads TGCGCCAGCAGTGAGTCTAGGCAGGAGACCTCCTACAATGAGCAGTTCTTC.

This clonotype was counted between two and nine times. This rearrangement joins TRBV9 to TRBJ1-6; D possibly corresponds to TRBD1 (6 bases). Trimming took off 5 bases at V and 0 bases at J, with 12 bases between the two ends. CDR3 length equals 16 residues. From germline, CDR1 is SGDLS and CDR2 YYNGEE. The CDR3 region is CASSSTGSSYNSPLHF. Written as DNA, the CDR3 is TGTGCCAGCAGTTCCACAGGGAGCTCCTATAATTCACCCCTCCACTTT.

This chain uses TRBV7-9 with TRBJ1-3, with D perhaps matching TRBD1 (5 bases). Germline lookup yields CDR1 SEHNR and CDR2 FQNEAQ (reference sequence). The CDR3 loop spans 15 amino acids. With 3 bases removed from V and 0 bases from J, the gap between germline ends came to 9 bases. CDR3 coding DNA: TGTGCCAGCAGCTTGGTGAGGGGCTCTGGAAACACCATATATTTT. Its translation is CASSLVRGSGNTIYF.

The sample holds a few counts of this clonotype. V usage is TRBV18 and J usage is TRBJ2-5, with a tentative D call TRBD2 (6 bases). The CDR3 totals 13 residues. Germline values: CDR1 KGHSH, CDR2 LQKENI. V lost 2 bases, J lost 10 bases, and 14 bases lay in between. CDR3 DNA sequence: TGTGCCAGCTCACCAAACGCCATGGAGGGCCAGTACTTC. This gives the protein CASSPNAMEGQYF.

This clonotype was seen a few times. The rearrangement uses TRBV27 and TRBJ1-2; 8 bases fit TRBD1. Trimming removed 5 bases from V and 6 bases from J; junction bases left unmatched: 2. Germline assignment: CDR1 MNHEY and CDR2 SMNVEV (reference sequence). The CDR3 loop spans 12 amino acids. CDR3 DNA sequence: TGTGCCAGCAGTGGGACAGGCCATGGCTACACCTTC. Protein: CASSGTGHGYTF.

This clonotype was seen a few times. This sequence joins TRBV7-6 and TRBJ2-3; 8 bases line up with TRBD1. Germline CDR1 SGHVS, CDR2 FNYEAQ. V dropped 4 bases and J dropped 5; count of bases not matched to a gene: 5. The CDR3 consists of 14 residues. CDR3: CASSSTDREDTQYF. CDR3 sequence (DNA): TGTGCCAGCAGCTCGACGGACAGGGAAGATACGCAGTATTTT. The full variable domain, rest sourced from reference TRBV7-6 and TRBJ2-3, is GAGVSQSPRYKVTKRGQDVALRCDPISGHVSLYWYRQALGQGPEFLTYFNYEAQQDKSGLPNDRFSAERPEGSISTLTIQRTEQRDSAMYRCASSSTDREDTQYFGPGTRLTVL.

This clonotype was counted a few times. The chain is built from TRBV20-1 and TRBJ1-2; D gene ambiguous. The germline V gene encodes CDR1 DFQATT and CDR2 SNEGSKA (reference sequence). The V and J ends lost 5 bases and 0 bases respectively, with 7 bases between them. CDR3 size: 12 residues. The DNA of the CDR3 is TGCAGTGCTGTGAAGCCTAACTATGGCTACACCTTC. Its translation: CSAVKPNYGYTF.

This clonotype has ten or more counts. The chain links TRBV29-1 to TRBJ2-5; 8 bases match TRBD2. The CDR3 runs 12 residues. Trimming cost V 7 bases and J 3 bases; bases outside gene matches: 4. Germline-derived CDR1 and CDR2 are SQVTM and ANQGSEA. DNA of the CDR3: TGCAGCGCGGGGGGGGCGAAAGAGACCCAGTACTTC. Amino acid sequence: CSAGGAKETQYF.

V gene TRBV14 combines with J gene TRBJ2-7; 7 bases are shared with TRBD2. Trimming at V came to 4 bases and at J to 3 bases, leaving 3 bases not matched to a gene. Germline loops: CDR1 SGHDN, CDR2 FVKESK. The CDR3 is made up of 13 amino acids. CDR3 coding DNA: TGTGCCAGCAGCCCCTGGACTAGCTACGAGCAGTACTTC. It translates to CASSPWTSYEQYF.